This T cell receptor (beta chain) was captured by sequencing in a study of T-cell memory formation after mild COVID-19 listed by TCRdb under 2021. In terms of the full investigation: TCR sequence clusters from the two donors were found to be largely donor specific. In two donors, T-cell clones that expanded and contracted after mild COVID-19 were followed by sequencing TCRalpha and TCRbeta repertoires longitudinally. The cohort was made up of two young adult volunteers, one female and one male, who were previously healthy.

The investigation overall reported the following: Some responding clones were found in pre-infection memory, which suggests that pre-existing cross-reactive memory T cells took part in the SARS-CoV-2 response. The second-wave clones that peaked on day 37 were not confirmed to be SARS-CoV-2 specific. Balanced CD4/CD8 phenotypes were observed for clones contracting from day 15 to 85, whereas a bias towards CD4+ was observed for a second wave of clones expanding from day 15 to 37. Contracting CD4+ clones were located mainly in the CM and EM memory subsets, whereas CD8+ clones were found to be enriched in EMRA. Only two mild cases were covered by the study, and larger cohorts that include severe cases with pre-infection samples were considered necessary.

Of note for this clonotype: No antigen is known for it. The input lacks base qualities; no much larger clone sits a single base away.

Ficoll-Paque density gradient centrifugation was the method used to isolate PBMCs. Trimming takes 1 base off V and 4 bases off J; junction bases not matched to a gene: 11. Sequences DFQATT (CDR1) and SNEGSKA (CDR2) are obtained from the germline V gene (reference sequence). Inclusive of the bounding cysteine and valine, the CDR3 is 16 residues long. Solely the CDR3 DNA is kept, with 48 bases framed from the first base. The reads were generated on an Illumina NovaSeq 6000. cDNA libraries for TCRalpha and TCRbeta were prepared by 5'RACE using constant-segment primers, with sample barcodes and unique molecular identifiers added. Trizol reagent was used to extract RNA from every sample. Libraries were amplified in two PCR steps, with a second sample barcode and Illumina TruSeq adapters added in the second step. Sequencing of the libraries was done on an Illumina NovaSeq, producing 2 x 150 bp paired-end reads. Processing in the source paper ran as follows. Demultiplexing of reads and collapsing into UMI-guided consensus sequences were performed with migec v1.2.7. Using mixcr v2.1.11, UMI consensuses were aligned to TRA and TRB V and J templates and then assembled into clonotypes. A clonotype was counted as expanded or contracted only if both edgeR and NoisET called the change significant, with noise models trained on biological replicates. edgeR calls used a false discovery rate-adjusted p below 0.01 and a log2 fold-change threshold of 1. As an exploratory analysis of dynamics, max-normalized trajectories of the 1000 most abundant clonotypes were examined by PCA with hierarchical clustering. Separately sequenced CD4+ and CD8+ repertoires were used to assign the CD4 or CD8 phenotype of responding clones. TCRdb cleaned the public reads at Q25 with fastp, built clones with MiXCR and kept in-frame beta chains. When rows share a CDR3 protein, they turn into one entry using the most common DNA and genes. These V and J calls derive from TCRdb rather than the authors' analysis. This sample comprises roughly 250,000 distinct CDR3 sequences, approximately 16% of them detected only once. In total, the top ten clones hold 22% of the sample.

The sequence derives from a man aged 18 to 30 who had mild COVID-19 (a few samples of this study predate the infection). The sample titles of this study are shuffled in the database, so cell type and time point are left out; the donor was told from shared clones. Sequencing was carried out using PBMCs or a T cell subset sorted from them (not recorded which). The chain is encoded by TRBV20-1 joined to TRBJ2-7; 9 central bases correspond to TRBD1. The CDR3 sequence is CSARGGTGFPTYEQYV. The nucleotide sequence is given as TGCAGTGCTAGAGGCGGGACAGGGTTCCCGACATACGAGCAGTACGTC.